The rows below give T cell receptor beta chains drawn from one sample of a study of cytomegalovirus exposure and HLA in healthy donors. Sequencing was performed with immunoSEQ multiplex PCR; in TCRdb, only in-frame clones are kept and a portion is missing. This table holds about 190,000 clones, around 75% found once. Sequenced: PBMCs. The source of these receptors is a woman younger than 45 in good health and CMV-seropositive. CDR3s include the opening cysteine and the closing phenylalanine or tryptophan. D genes are given only for firm matches. Rows may omit the clone size; those that give it use once, few, many or a size class.

>TRBV28|TRBJ2-5|.|TRBD1|15
TGTGCCAGCAGTGTGGGACAGGGTGGCGGAGAGACCCAGTACTTC
CASSVGQGGGETQYF
>TRBV6-4|TRBJ2-2|.|TRBD1|14
TGTGCCAGCAGTCGGACAGGGGACACCGGGGAGCTGTTTTTT
CASSRTGDTGELFF
>TRBV2|TRBJ1-4|.|TRBD1|13
TGTGCCAGCTACAGGGGGCTGAATGAAAAACTGTTTTTT
CASYRGLNEKLFF
>TRBV6-6|TRBJ1-5|.|.|15
TGTGCCAGCAGTTACTCGGTGGCAGATAATCAGCCCCAGCATTTT
CASSYSVADNQPQHF
>TRBV6-4|TRBJ2-3|few|.|13
TGTGCCAGCAGTGAAGGAGGGACAGATACGCAGTATTTT
CASSEGGTDTQYF
>TRBV6-1|TRBJ1-6|.|TRBD1|14
TGTGCCAGCTACTATGGGACAGGGCCATCACCCCTCCACTTT
CASYYGTGPSPLHF
>TRBV27|TRBJ2-3|.|TRBD2|18
TGTGCCAGCAGTTTAGCGGCCGGGAGGGGATCTAGCACAGATACGCAGTATTTT
CASSLAAGRGSSTDTQYF
>TRBV5-1|TRBJ2-1|.|.|19
TGCGCCAGCAGCCCAATGGTCAGTTCGCGGGACAGCCCCTACAATGAGCAGTTCTTC
CASSPMVSSRDSPYNEQFF
>TRBV6-5|TRBJ1-5|.|.|13
TGTGCCAGCAGCCCAGGGGCAGGTCAGCCCCAGCATTTT
CASSPGAGQPQHF
>TRBV11-2|TRBJ2-7|.|.|14
TGTGCCAGCAGCTTGGACCGGACAGTCTACGAGCAGTACTTC
CASSLDRTVYEQYF
>TRBV6-1|TRBJ1-5|.|TRBD1|21
TGTGCCAGCAGTGAAAAGGTAACAGGGGGCGCGGGAAGGAATAGCAATCAGCCCCAGCATTTT
CASSEKVTGGAGRNSNQPQHF
>TRBV6-5|TRBJ2-3|.|.|14
TGTGCGACCACCAGGGGCGGACGCACAGATACGCAGTATTTT
CATTRGGRTDTQYF
>TRBV11-1|TRBJ1-1|.|.|12
TGTGCCAGCAGCTCAGTAAACACTGAAGCTTTCTTT
CASSSVNTEAFF
>TRBV5-6|TRBJ2-7|once|.|15
TGTGCCAGCAGCTTCTCTTCGGGGTTAATCTACGAGCAGTACTTC
CASSFSSGLIYEQYF
>TRBV9|TRBJ1-2|.|.|16
TGTGCCAGCAGCGTAGAGGCCCGGGACTCCTGGGGGGGCTACACCTTC
CASSVEARDSWGGYTF
>TRBV18|TRBJ2-5|few|.|13
TGTGCCAGCTCACCGGGGACAAAAGAGACCCAGTACTTC
CASSPGTKETQYF
>TRBV2|TRBJ2-5|.|TRBD1|14
TGTGCCAGCAGTAAGGACAGGGCGTTTGAGACCCAGTACTTC
CASSKDRAFETQYF
>TRBV27|TRBJ2-7|.|TRBD1|13
TGTGCCAGCAGTTTAGGACAGGGGAACGAGCAGTACTTC
CASSLGQGNEQYF
>TRBV5-6|TRBJ1-1|.|.|15
TGTGCCAGCAGCCCCCTTGGGAGGACGAACACTGAAGCTTTCTTT
CASSPLGRTNTEAFF
>TRBV7-8|TRBJ2-7|.|.|15
TGTGCCAGCAGCCTAGGGGCGGGACCAACCTACGAGCAGTACTTC
CASSLGAGPTYEQYF
>TRBV7-9|TRBJ2-7|.|TRBD2|15
TGTGCCAGCAGCCCGGTGGGACTAGCAGTCTACGAGCAGTACTTC
CASSPVGLAVYEQYF
>TRBV13|TRBJ2-7|.|TRBD1|16
TGTGCCAGCAGCTTAGTGGGGGGGACAGGGTTCTACGAGCAGTACTTC
CASSLVGGTGFYEQYF
>TRBV10-1|TRBJ2-3|.|TRBD2|17
TGCGCCAGCAGTGAGTCGTTTGTCGGGAGGCCCTCCGATACGCAGTATTTT
CASSESFVGRPSDTQYF
>TRBV27|TRBJ2-7|.|.|14
TGTGCCAGCAGCCACGGAGGGGCGTCCTACGAGCAGTACTTC
CASSHGGASYEQYF
>TRBV28|TRBJ2-1|.|.|15
TGTGCCAGCACTTCCGCGAGGGGGTTTGTGAATGAGCAGTTCTTC
CASTSARGFVNEQFF
>TRBV19|TRBJ1-4|.|.|11
TGTGCCAGTTATGGACTTAAGGGTCTGTTTTTT
CASYGLKGLFF
>TRBV27|TRBJ1-1|.|.|13
TGTGCCAGCAGTGTCATACAGAACACTGAAGCTTTCTTT
CASSVIQNTEAFF
>TRBV5-1|TRBJ2-1|few|TRBD2|16
TGCGCCAGCAGCTTGGCCAGACTAGCGGGGTGGGATGAGCAGTTCTTC
CASSLARLAGWDEQFF
>TRBV27|TRBJ2-2|.|.|16
TGTGCCAGCAGTTTATCGCAGCGGTCGAACACCGGGGAGCTGTTTTTT
CASSLSQRSNTGELFF
>TRBV13|TRBJ2-2|.|TRBD2|17
TGTGCCAGCAGCCTTGGGACTAGCGGGAGAGTCTCCGGGGAGCTGTTTTTT
CASSLGTSGRVSGELFF
>TRBV5-1|TRBJ2-7|once|TRBD1|16
TGCGCCAGCAGCCCGACAGGGTCGAGTTTTTCCTACGAGCAGTACTTC
CASSPTGSSFSYEQYF
>TRBV6-6|TRBJ1-4|.|TRBD1|15
TGTGCCAGCAGTGACGCGACAGGGGGTCACAAAAAACTGTTTTTT
CASSDATGGHKKLFF
>TRBV27|TRBJ1-1|.|.|12
TGTGCCAGCAGTTTTCGGGGAAGCACAGCTTTCTTT
CASSFRGSTAFF
>TRBV4-3|TRBJ1-2|.|.|16
TGCGCCAGCAGCCTCTCAAATACCCGGGAGTTCTATGGCTACACCTTC
CASSLSNTREFYGYTF
>TRBV5-1|TRBJ2-1|.|.|14
TGCGCCAGCAGTCTCGCGGGTACCTACAATGAGCAGTTCTTC
CASSLAGTYNEQFF
>TRBV28|TRBJ2-1|.|TRBD2|18
TGTGCCAGCAGTTTCATAAAAGTACTAGCGGGAGAGGGGAGTGAGCAGTTCTTC
CASSFIKVLAGEGSEQFF
>TRBV6-1|TRBJ2-1|.|TRBD2|16
TGTGCCAGCAGTGAACCGGGAGAACTAGCGGCGGGTGAGCAGTTCTTC
CASSEPGELAAGEQFF
>TRBV9|TRBJ1-1|.|.|14
TGTGCCAGCAGCGCACCCACTAGACCCACTGAAGCTTTCTTT
CASSAPTRPTEAFF
>TRBV6-5|TRBJ2-3|.|TRBD2|14
TGTGCCAGCAGTTACACGGGACTAGCGGAGACGCAGTATTTT
CASSYTGLAETQYF
>TRBV18|TRBJ2-2|.|.|15
TGTGCCAGCTCACAACAGGGCGCCGCTTCCTGGGAGCTGTTTTTT
CASSQQGAASWELFF
>TRBV28|TRBJ2-2|.|TRBD2|17
TGTGCCAGCAGGCCGCCGGGACTAGCGGGGACGGCCGGGGAGCTGTTTTTT
CASRPPGLAGTAGELFF
>TRBV14|TRBJ1-2|.|TRBD1|14
TGTGCCAGCAGCCCCGGGACAGGGGCACGATGGCACACCTTC
CASSPGTGARWHTF
>TRBV15|TRBJ2-1|.|.|16
TGTGCCACCAGCAGAGATCGAACAGGGATATACAATGAGCAGTTCTTC
CATSRDRTGIYNEQFF
>TRBV5-1|TRBJ2-3|.|.|15
TGCGCCAGCAGCCCTGAGTCCCAGGGCGCAGATACGCAGTATTTT
CASSPESQGADTQYF
>TRBV29-1|TRBJ2-1|.|TRBD2|16
TGCAGCGTTGAAGACGGGCTAGCGGGGGGCCTCAATGAGCAGTTCTTC
CSVEDGLAGGLNEQFF
>TRBV7-9|TRBJ1-2|.|.|13
TGTGCCAGCAGCTTCGGGAGTTTTGAGGTCTACACCTTC
CASSFGSFEVYTF
>TRBV9|TRBJ2-7|.|.|14
TGTGCCAGCAGCGTCGGACGGTTCGGGGACGAGCAGTACTTC
CASSVGRFGDEQYF
>TRBV27|TRBJ2-3|.|.|12
TGTGCCAGCACTTCCGTCGCAGATACGCAGTATTTT
CASTSVADTQYF